Sequencing of this T cell receptor (beta chain) was carried out in a study of T-cell memory formation after mild COVID-19. This clonotype was picked up many times. TCRdb re-derived calls from the 5' RACE reads in MiXCR, one entry per CDR3 protein. The profile shows approximately 480,000 distinct CDR3 sequences, 15% to 20% of them singletons. Germline CDR1 and CDR2: SEHNR and FQNEAQ (reference sequence). With V trimmed by 4 bases and J by 0 bases, 0 bases remained unmatched. This CDR3 is built from 15 residues. The sequence derives from an adult woman who had mild COVID-19 (a few samples of this study predate the infection). Cell type and time point are not known. The specimen was PBMCs or a T cell subset sorted from them (not recorded which). This sequence joins TRBV7-9 and TRBJ2-2, with TRBD1 matching over 9 bases. The CDR3 bases are TGTGCCAGCAGCTGGGACAGGGCGAACACCGGGGAGCTGTTTTTT. This gives the protein CASSWDRANTGELFF.